One sample yielded the 17 T cell receptor beta chains listed below, sequenced in a study of PD-L1 blockade in urothelial cancer. This table comes from immunoSEQ multiplex PCR, and its TCRdb copy is limited to in-frame clones, with some not included. Altogether 75,000 to 90,000 clones are present, 82% being singletons, with the ten largest covering 8% to 10%. The sequencing used PBMCs, collected around atezolizumab (anti-PD-L1) treatment. The receptors come from a man aged 70-80 years with urothelial cancer.

This clone was detected only a few times. This sequence joins TRBV11-3 and TRBJ1-1, with D perhaps TRBD1 (5 bases). Germline lookup yields CDR1 SGHNT and CDR2 YENEEA. CDR3 size: 12 residues. The V end was cut by 5 bases, the J end by 9 bases, with 13 bases between. CDR3 sequence (DNA): TGTGCCAGCAGCCCGTCCGGGGGAAAAGCTTTCTTT. Translating gives CASSPSGGKAFF.

The chain combines TRBV19 with TRBJ1-6; tentative D call: TRBD1 (5 bases). This CDR3 is 14 amino acids long. The germline V gene encodes CDR1 LNHDA and CDR2 SQIVND (reference sequence). Trimming took off 8 bases at V and 9 bases at J, with 17 bases between the two ends. CDR3 in amino acids: CASGRRDLGSPLHF. The CDR3 region has the DNA TGTGCCAGTGGGCGCAGGGATCTCGGTTCACCCCTCCACTTT.

This clone occurred once. The chain employs TRBV30 and TRBJ2-7; 7 bases align to TRBD2. Germline V gene sequence: CDR1 GTSNPN, CDR2 SVGIG (reference sequence). The CDR3 runs to 13 residues. The V gene end was trimmed by 4 bases and the J gene end by 7 bases; junction bases not matched to a gene: 10. The CDR3 nucleotides read TGTGCCTGGATGGGGGAGGGCCGTTGGGAGCAGTACTTC. This codes for CAWMGEGRWEQYF.

V gene TRBV9 combines with J gene TRBJ2-5, with TRBD1 identical over 11 bases. J was trimmed by 5 bases and V by 3 bases; bases with no gene match: 6. This CDR3 has 15 residues. CDR1 and CDR2 from the germline V gene are SGDLS and YYNGEE. The chain's CDR3 is CASSARGQGGETQYF. The CDR3 nucleotides are TGTGCCAGCAGCGCACGGGGACAGGGGGGGGAGACCCAGTACTTC.

The chain employs TRBV5-4 and TRBJ2-2, with D unresolved. The CDR3 extends over 14 amino acids. V shed 4 bases and J shed 7 bases, with 14 bases lying between them. Germline loops: CDR1 SGHNT, CDR2 YYREEE (reference sequence). CDR3 DNA: TGTGCCAGCAGCACCACAGTTTCAGGCGGGGAGCTGTTTTTT. This codes for CASSTTVSGGELFF.

The table lists this clone with a count of one. This chain links TRBV23-1 with TRBJ2-7; D remains ambiguous. TRBV23-1 is filed as an ORF, its function uncertain. This CDR3 has 15 amino acids. The V end lost 0 bases, the J end lost 3 bases, and 12 bases lay between the germline ends. The CDR3 here is CASSQSSEASYEQYF. The CDR3, as DNA: TGCGCCAGCAGTCAATCGTCCGAGGCAAGCTACGAGCAGTACTTC.

This clone was counted a few times. The gene calls are TRBV5-6 and TRBJ2-1; 10 bases are a match to TRBD2. Germline V gene sequence: CDR1 SGHDT, CDR2 YYEEEE. This CDR3 has 15 amino acids. V was clipped by 0 bases and J by 8 bases; unmatched bases: 5. The CDR3, as DNA: TGTGCCAGCAGCTTGGAACTAGCGGGGATAGATGAGCAGTTCTTC. It specifies CASSLELAGIDEQFF.

The gene calls are TRBV27 and TRBJ1-2; the D is unclear. V lost 2 bases and J lost 2, with 6 bases in between. Germline V gives CDR1 MNHEY, CDR2 SMNVEV (reference sequence). The CDR3 length is 13 residues. The DNA of the CDR3 is TGTGCCAGCAGTTTAAACAAGAACTATGGCTACACCTTC. This encodes CASSLNKNYGYTF.

The chain combines TRBV28 with TRBJ1-1; TRBD1 aligns across 9 bases. Losses at the gene ends were 7 bases for V and 2 bases for J; bases not matched to a gene: 14. From germline, CDR1 is MDHEN and CDR2 SYDVKM. The CDR3 is 17 residues long. CDR3 DNA sequence: TGTGCCAGCAAACTCGGTGGGACAGGGACAGTAAACACTGAAGCTTTCTTT. Translation: CASKLGGTGTVNTEAFF.

The V call is TRBV6-1, the J call TRBJ1-1; D is perhaps TRBD1 (6 bases). Germline assignment: CDR1 MNHNS and CDR2 SASEGT. The CDR3 has 12 amino acids. V was cut by 5 bases and J by 4 bases, with 8 bases left in between. The CDR3 DNA reads as TGTGCCAGCAGTTTCAGGGGCACTGAAGCTTTCTTT. The encoded protein is CASSFRGTEAFF.

CDR3 residues: CASSEVNEQFF. The CDR3 DNA is TGTGCCAGCAGTGAAGTAAATGAGCAGTTCTTC. This rearrangement joins TRBV2 to TRBJ2-1; no clear D gene. CDR3 length: 11 residues. The germline gives CDR1 SNHLY, CDR2 FYNNEI. V was clipped by 1 base and J by 7 bases, with 2 bases between them.

V and J are TRBV14 and TRBJ2-3; no firm D call. This CDR3 spans 14 amino acids. Germline-derived CDR1 and CDR2 are SGHDN and FVKESK. V dropped 7 bases and J dropped 2 bases, with 13 bases sitting between them. Here the CDR3 DNA reads TGTGCCAGCACCCTTGGGCATTACACAGATACGCAGTATTTT. Its protein product is CASTLGHYTDTQYF.

V and J are TRBV11-1 and TRBJ2-3, with D perhaps TRBD2 (5 bases). From germline, CDR1 is SGHAT and CDR2 FQDESV (reference sequence). This CDR3 has 13 residues. The CDR3 spells CASRGTSTDTQYF. In DNA form, the CDR3 reads TGTGCGAGCCGGGGAACTAGCACAGATACGCAGTATTTT.

The J gene is TRBJ1-6, the V gene TRBV30; D might be TRBD1 (5 bases). Per the germline V gene, CDR1 is GTSNPN and CDR2 is SVGIG (reference sequence). The CDR3 length is 14 residues. V lost 0 bases to trimming and J lost 7 bases, with 10 bases between them. The CDR3 here is CAWSVVQGNSPLHF. CDR3 sequence (DNA): TGTGCCTGGAGTGTAGTGCAGGGCAATTCACCCCTCCACTTT. The whole variable domain, remainder taken from reference TRBV30 and TRBJ1-6, is SQTIHQWPATLVQPVGSPLSLECTVEGTSNPNLYWYRQAAGRGLQLLFYSVGIGQISSEVPQNLSASRPQDRQFILSSKKLLLSDSGFYLCAWSVVQGNSPLHFGNGTRLTVT.

In its sample, this clone is medium-sized. The CDR3 DNA is TGTGCCAGCAGTGCGGGACTAGCGGGAGGGGTCACCGGGGAGCTGTTTTTT. It is translated as CASSAGLAGGVTGELFF. The V gene is TRBV27, the J gene TRBJ2-2, with TRBD2 identical over 16 bases. Germline CDR1 reads MNHEY; CDR2 reads SMNVEV (reference sequence). The V segment lost 5 bases and the J segment 4 bases; nucleotides outside the gene matches: 4. The length of the CDR3 is 17 residues.

The count of this clone is one. The chain has TRBV13 and TRBJ1-1; D is undetermined. The CDR3 is made up of 15 amino acids. V was shortened by 4 bases and J by 0 bases, with 12 bases between the two germline ends. Germline-derived CDR1 and CDR2 are PRHDT and FYEKMQ (reference sequence). CDR3 sequence reads: CASSSTRLMNTEAFF. The CDR3 nucleotides read TGTGCCAGCAGCTCCACTCGTCTCATGAACACTGAAGCTTTCTTT.

This clone occurred once. The chain carries TRBV25-1 and TRBJ1-1; TRBD1 aligns across 8 bases. With V trimmed by 2 bases and J by 5 bases, 4 bases remained unmatched. Germline CDR1 reads MGHDK; CDR2 reads SYGVNS. CDR3 length: 14 residues. The CDR3: CASSETGGPTEAFF. CDR3 sequence (DNA): TGTGCCAGCAGTGAAACAGGGGGGCCTACTGAAGCTTTCTTT.